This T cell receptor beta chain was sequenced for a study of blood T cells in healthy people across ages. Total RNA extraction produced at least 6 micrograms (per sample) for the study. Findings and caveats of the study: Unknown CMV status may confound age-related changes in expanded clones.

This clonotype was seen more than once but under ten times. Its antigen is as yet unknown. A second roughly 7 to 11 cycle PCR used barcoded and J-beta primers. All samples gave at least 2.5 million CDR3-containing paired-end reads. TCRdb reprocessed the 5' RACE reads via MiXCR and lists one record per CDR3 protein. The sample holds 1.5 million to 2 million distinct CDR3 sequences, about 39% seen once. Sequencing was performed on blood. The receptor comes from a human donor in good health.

CDR3 DNA sequence: TGTGCCAGCAGCCCAGGCCCCGGGCCCTACGAGCAGTACTTC. Translation gives CASSPGPGPYEQYF. The chain is built from TRBV9 and TRBJ2-7; unclear D gene. CDR1 and CDR2 from the germline V gene are SGDLS and YYNGEE. The CDR3 covers 14 residues. V lost 4 bases, J lost 2 bases, and 13 bases lay in between.